This TCR beta chain was sequenced for a study of OX40 agonist ivuxolimab in advanced cancers. Germline loops: CDR1 SNHLY, CDR2 FYNNEI. The CDR3 runs 16 residues. Deletions cut 6 bases from V and 2 bases from J, with 20 bases between. The study sampled blood at baseline, cycle 4 day 1, and cycle 7 day 1. In regard to this clone: Its antigen is unknown.

Findings of the study overall: Partly responding patients at 0.1-3.0 mg/kg showed some of the smallest clonal expansion.

The data were produced by immunoSEQ multiplex PCR, yet TCRdb's version contains in-frame clones alone and is incomplete. The data contain approximately 120,000 clones, about 90% of them singletons. This TCR came from an adult with an advanced solid tumor such as melanoma, head and neck, liver or kidney cancer. The sample consisted of CD4+ or CD8+ T cells sorted from blood, taken in a trial of the OX40 agonist ivuxolimab. V is TRBV2 and J is TRBJ2-7, with D perhaps TRBD1 or TRBD2 (6 bases each). As DNA, the CDR3 is TGTGCCAGCAGGCTGGCGGAGGGGGAGACTACCTACGAGCAGTACTTC. Translating gives CASRLAEGETTYEQYF.